The source of this T cell receptor beta chain is a study of T cell responses to AZD1222 COVID-19 vaccine. This CDR3 contains 11 residues. V was trimmed by 6 bases and J by 10 bases, leaving 12 bases between them. Measured with immunoSEQ multiplex PCR; TCRdb has only the in-frame clones, and not every one. This sample carries 100,000 or so clones, about 88% of them seen once, and the ten largest clones take over 35%. This sample comprised peripheral blood, obtained 28 days after the second AZD1222 dose. The rearrangement links TRBV12-3 or TRBV12-4 to TRBJ1-2, with a weak D call TRBD1 (5 bases). The sequence came from an adult who received the AZD1222 COVID-19 vaccine. CDR3 protein: CASSRGRDYTF. CDR3 nucleotide sequence: TGTGCCAGCAGCCGGGGACGGGACTACACCTTC.